One sample yielded the 14 T cell receptor beta chains listed below, sequenced in a study of cytomegalovirus exposure and HLA in healthy donors. Clones were sequenced by immunoSEQ multiplex PCR, and TCRdb holds only the in-frame ones, with some missing. The data hold some 48,000 clones, with nearly 95% observed a single time. Sequenced material: PBMCs. Receptors originate from a woman between 18 and 30 years old in good health and CMV-seropositive.

The chain carries TRBV14 and TRBJ1-1; the D gene is possibly TRBD1 (6 bases). The CDR3 is made up of 14 amino acids. Germline loops: CDR1 SGHDN, CDR2 FVKESK. Deletions cut 1 base from V and 4 bases from J, with 10 bases between. The CDR3 coding sequence is TGTGCCAGCAGCCAAGTGACAGGCCGCACTGAAGCTTTCTTT. Protein product: CASSQVTGRTEAFF.

The J gene is TRBJ2-1, the V gene TRBV29-1; 12 bases agree with TRBD2. Unmatched junction bases numbered 4, after V lost 6 bases and J lost 7 bases. The V gene's germline CDR1 is SQVTM and CDR2 ANQGSEA. The CDR3 has 13 amino acids. CDR3 sequence: CSVWTSGKNEQFF. Written as DNA, the CDR3 is TGCAGCGTCTGGACTAGCGGGAAAAATGAGCAGTTCTTC.

This chain links TRBV29-1 with TRBJ2-1, with D possibly TRBD1 on 6 matching bases. Between the trimmed V and J ends, which lost 1 base and 6 bases, there was a span of 22 bases. This CDR3 region has 17 residues. CDR1 is SQVTM and CDR2 is ANQGSEA in the germline V gene. The CDR3 DNA reads TGCAGCGTTGAAGTGGTGCTACAGGGAGCTCAGCGCAATGAGCAGTTCTTC. Translation: CSVEVVLQGAQRNEQFF.

CDR3 nucleotide sequence: TGTGCCAGCAACCCCCGGGACAGGGCCTACAATGAGCAGTTCTTC. Translating gives CASNPRDRAYNEQFF. The chain combines TRBV5-4 with TRBJ2-1; 9 bases align to TRBD1. The CDR3 contains 15 residues. V was pared by 6 bases and J by 2 bases, with 6 bases of the junction left unmatched. Germline V gives CDR1 SGHNT, CDR2 YYREEE (reference sequence).

The chain links TRBV28 to TRBJ2-5; TRBD2 aligns across 7 bases. The germline V gene has CDR1 MDHEN and CDR2 SYDVKM. J was trimmed by 7 bases and V by 2 bases; bases with no gene match: 7. This CDR3 has 14 amino acids. The CDR3 DNA reads TGTGCCAGCAGTTTAACCAGCGGGAAGAGGACCCAGTACTTC. It encodes CASSLTSGKRTQYF.

This chain uses TRBV30 with TRBJ1-1; 10 nucleotides align to TRBD1. V was pared by 4 bases and J by 5 bases, with 16 bases of the junction left unmatched. Germline CDR1 GTSNPN, CDR2 SVGIG (reference sequence). The CDR3 extends over 17 amino acids. CDR3: CAWKARQGARVRTEAFF. As DNA, the CDR3 is TGTGCCTGGAAGGCGCGACAGGGGGCGCGGGTGCGGACTGAAGCTTTCTTT.

The genes are TRBV2 and TRBJ1-1; TRBD1 matches 8 bases. Germline loops: CDR1 SNHLY, CDR2 FYNNEI. Trimming at V came to 3 bases and at J to 5 bases, leaving 8 bases not matched to a gene. The length of the CDR3 is 15 residues. The CDR3 protein is CASSENQGARTEAFF. The CDR3 bases are TGTGCCAGCAGTGAGAATCAGGGGGCGCGGACTGAAGCTTTCTTT.

This sequence joins TRBV7-9 and TRBJ2-3; 7 nucleotides match TRBD2. Trimming removed 5 bases from V and 3 bases from J; junction bases left unmatched: 5. The germline V gene encodes CDR1 SEHNR and CDR2 FQNEAQ (reference sequence). The CDR3 sequence is 14 residues long. CDR3 residues: CASSLGLVTDTQYF. DNA of the CDR3: TGTGCCAGCAGCCTAGGACTAGTAACAGATACGCAGTATTTT.

This chain links TRBV18 with TRBJ1-5, with D maybe TRBD1 (5 bases). V lost 2 bases and J lost 7, with 12 bases in between. Germline V gene sequence: CDR1 KGHSH, CDR2 LQKENI. The CDR3 covers 14 residues. In DNA form, the CDR3 reads TGTGCCAGCTCACCAGTTGCGGACACCCAGCCCCAGCATTTT. This translates into CASSPVADTQPQHF.

V gene TRBV11-3 combines with J gene TRBJ2-1; 10 bases are a match to TRBD2. V shed 3 bases, J shed 8 bases, and the junction held 4 bases outside the gene matches. Germline CDR1 and CDR2: SGHNT and YENEEA. This CDR3 has 14 amino acids. CDR3 residues: CASSLASGRDEQFF. The CDR3 region has the DNA TGTGCCAGCAGCTTGGCGAGCGGGAGGGATGAGCAGTTCTTC.

This clone was counted a single time. The J gene is TRBJ2-7, the V gene TRBV27, with TRBD1 matching over 8 bases. Per germline, CDR1 MNHEY and CDR2 SMNVEV (reference sequence). The V and J ends lost 6 bases and 4 bases, in that order; junction bases with no gene match: 8. CDR3 size: 14 residues. The CDR3 sequence: CASRRTGTGYEQYF. CDR3 nucleotide sequence: TGTGCCAGCAGAAGGACAGGGACGGGGTACGAGCAGTACTTC.

The V gene is TRBV5-5, the J gene TRBJ1-5, with 10 bases aligning to TRBD1. The CDR3 contains 15 residues. V shed 0 bases and J 6 bases; nucleotides not matched to a gene: 3. The germline gives CDR1 SGHKS, CDR2 YYEKEE (reference sequence). The CDR3: CASSLGGQGSQPQHF. In DNA form, the CDR3 reads TGTGCCAGCAGCTTGGGGGGACAGGGGTCTCAGCCCCAGCATTTT.

This clone was picked up a small number of times. The chain is built from TRBV5-1 and TRBJ2-7; TRBD2 is a possible D gene (6 bases). V dropped 4 bases and J dropped 5 bases, with 13 bases sitting between them. This CDR3 is built from 13 residues. The germline CDR1 and CDR2 sequences are SGHRS and YFSETQ. CDR3 residues: CASSLDGGDEQYF. As DNA, the CDR3 is TGCGCCAGCAGCCTCGACGGAGGGGACGAGCAGTACTTC.

The rearrangement links TRBV15 to TRBJ2-1; no clear D. The CDR3 has 14 residues. Per the germline V gene, CDR1 is LNHNV and CDR2 is YYDKDF (reference sequence). Trimming left V 3 bases short and J 3 bases short, with 9 bases between. This CDR3 is CATSRATDYNEQFF. The CDR3 DNA reads TGTGCCACCAGCAGGGCAACAGACTACAATGAGCAGTTCTTC.